These 11 T cell receptor beta chains were sequenced from one sample in a study of blood T cells in healthy people across ages. For the second PCR, which ran for roughly 6 to 11 cycles, a sample-barcoded 5' primer and a J-beta primer mix were used. TCRdb re-derived calls from the 5' RACE reads in MiXCR, one entry per CDR3 protein. The sample lists roughly 860,000 distinct CDR3 sequences; around two thirds were seen once. The sample was blood. These receptors originate from a man younger than 45 in good health.

The rearrangement links TRBV7-2 to TRBJ2-4; weak D call: TRBD2 (7 bases). Per germline, CDR1 SGHTA and CDR2 FQGNSA. The V end was cut by 5 bases, the J end by 7 bases, with 15 bases between. The CDR3 sequence is 14 residues long. The CDR3 bases are TGTGCCAGCAGCCAAGGGGGGGTACGGAACATTCAGTACTTC. This encodes CASSQGGVRNIQYF.

The chain joins TRBV20-1 to TRBJ1-5, with D maybe TRBD1 (6 bases). The CDR3 loop spans 13 amino acids. The germline V gene encodes CDR1 DFQATT and CDR2 SNEGSKA (reference sequence). V dropped 5 bases and J dropped 5 bases, with 13 bases sitting between them. In DNA form, the CDR3 reads TGCAGTGCTGGCAGGGGAGGTGATCAGCCCCAGCATTTT. Translation: CSAGRGGDQPQHF.

This CDR3 is CASSQRGSYGYTF. CDR3 coding DNA: TGCGCCAGCAGCCAAAGGGGATCCTATGGCTACACCTTC. The chain uses TRBV4-3 and TRBJ1-2; D is possibly TRBD1 (5 bases). The germline V and J ends were trimmed by 2 bases and 4 bases, with 8 bases remaining between them. From germline, CDR1 is LGHNA and CDR2 YSLEER. This CDR3 comprises 13 residues.

Details on this clonotype: The junction shows a germline mismatch at one end, possibly a read error. The chain combines TRBV10-3 with TRBJ1-6; 7 bases align to TRBD1. CDR1 and CDR2 from the germline V gene are ENHRY and SYGVKD. The CDR3 is 14 residues long. DNA for the CDR3: TGTGCCATCAGTGCCGGGACAGATAATTTACCCCTCCACTTT. Protein: CAISAGTDNLPLHF.

The chain is built from TRBV14 and TRBJ2-3; D is possibly TRBD1 (6 bases). This CDR3 has 20 amino acids. The germline gives CDR1 SGHDN, CDR2 FVKESK. Trimming left V 0 bases short and J 0 bases short, with 22 bases between. CDR3 region: CASSQEVPGALPISTDTQYF. CDR3 bases: TGTGCCAGCAGCCAAGAAGTACCAGGGGCGCTTCCCATTAGCACAGATACGCAGTATTTT. Supplemented by reference TRBV14 and TRBJ2-3, the full variable domain reads EAGVTQFPSHSVIEKGQTVTLRCDPISGHDNLYWYRRVMGKEIKFLLHFVKESKQDESGMPNNRFLAERTGGTYSTLKVQPAELEDSGVYFCASSQEVPGALPISTDTQYFGPGTRLTVL.

Turning to this clonotype: It may be a read error: a sequence one base away is much more abundant. The genes are TRBV7-2 and TRBJ2-1, with TRBD2 matching over 12 bases. V shed 4 bases, J shed 13 bases, and the junction held 11 bases outside the gene matches. Looked up from germline, CDR1 is SGHTA and CDR2 is FQGNSA. CDR3 size: 15 residues. The DNA for the CDR3 is TGTGCCAGCAGCTCAGGACTAGCGGGGCAAGAGACCCAGTTCTTC. Translation: CASSSGLAGQETQFF.

V is TRBV12-3 or TRBV12-4 and J is TRBJ2-1, with 9 bases fitting TRBD2. The trim removed 7 bases at V and 7 bases at J, leaving 2 bases unmatched. This CDR3 has 12 residues. CDR3 nucleotide sequence: TGTGCCAGCACTAGCGGGGTAAATGAGCAGTTCTTC. This codes for CASTSGVNEQFF.

This clonotype has just a few counts. The V gene is TRBV12-3 or TRBV12-4, the J gene TRBJ2-1; 7 positions agree with TRBD2. J gave up 0 bases and V 6 bases, and 14 bases lay outside the gene matches. CDR3 length equals 18 residues. As DNA, the CDR3 is TGTGCCAGCAGGTTCGCCTTAGCGGAGCGGGACTCCTACAATGAGCAGTTCTTC. Translation gives CASRFALAERDSYNEQFF.

The chain uses TRBV6-5 and TRBJ2-1; weak D call: TRBD2 (6 bases). The CDR3 spans 15 residues. Per germline, CDR1 MNHEY and CDR2 SVGAGI. Trimming stripped 6 bases from V and 5 bases from J, with 17 bases between. CDR3 nucleotide sequence: TGTGCCAGCAGCCGAGGACTAAAGAAGAACAATGAGCAGTTCTTC. This translates into CASSRGLKKNNEQFF.

The rearrangement uses TRBV7-2 and TRBJ2-3; 8 bases match TRBD1. Looked up from germline, CDR1 is SGHTA and CDR2 is FQGNSA. Trimming took 0 bases from V and 4 from J; bases not matched to a gene: 6. The CDR3 covers 16 residues. In DNA form, the CDR3 reads TGTGCCAGCAGCTTAGCCGCAGGGGGCGTCGCAGATACGCAGTATTTT. Protein sequence: CASSLAAGGVADTQYF.

The chain recombines TRBV21-1 with TRBJ1-4; TRBD1, the table's D call, lacks a check against the DNA. TRBV21-1 is listed as a pseudogene. This CDR3 region has 18 residues. The CDR3 sequence: CASSKVRAGFGDNEKLFF. CDR3 DNA: TGTGCCAGCAGCAAAGTAAGGGCAGGGTTTGGGGATAATGAAAAACTGTTTTTT.